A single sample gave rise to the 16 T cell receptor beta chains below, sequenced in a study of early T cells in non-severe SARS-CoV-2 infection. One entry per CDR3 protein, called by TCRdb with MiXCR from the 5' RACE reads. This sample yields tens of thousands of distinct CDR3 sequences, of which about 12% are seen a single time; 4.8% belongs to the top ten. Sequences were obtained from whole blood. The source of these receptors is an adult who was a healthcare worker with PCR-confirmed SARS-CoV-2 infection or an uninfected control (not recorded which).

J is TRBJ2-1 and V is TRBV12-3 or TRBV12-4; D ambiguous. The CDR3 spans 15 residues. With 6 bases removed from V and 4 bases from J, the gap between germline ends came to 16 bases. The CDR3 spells CASSKPQTQYNEQFF. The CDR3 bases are TGTGCCAGCAGCAAACCCCAAACCCAGTACAATGAGCAGTTCTTC.

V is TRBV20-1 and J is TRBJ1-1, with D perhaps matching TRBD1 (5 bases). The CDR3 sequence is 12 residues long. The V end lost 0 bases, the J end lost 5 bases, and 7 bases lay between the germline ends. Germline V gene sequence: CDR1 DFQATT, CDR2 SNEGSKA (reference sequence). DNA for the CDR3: TGCAGTGCTAGAGAGGGGGGGACTGAAGCTTTCTTT. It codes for CSAREGGTEAFF.

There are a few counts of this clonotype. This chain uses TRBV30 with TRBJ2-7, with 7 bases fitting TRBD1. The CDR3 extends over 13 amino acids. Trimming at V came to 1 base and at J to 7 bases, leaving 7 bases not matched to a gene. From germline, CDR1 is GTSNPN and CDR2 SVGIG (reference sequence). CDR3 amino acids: CAWSGQGHGEQYF. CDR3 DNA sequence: TGTGCCTGGAGTGGACAGGGCCATGGGGAGCAGTACTTC.

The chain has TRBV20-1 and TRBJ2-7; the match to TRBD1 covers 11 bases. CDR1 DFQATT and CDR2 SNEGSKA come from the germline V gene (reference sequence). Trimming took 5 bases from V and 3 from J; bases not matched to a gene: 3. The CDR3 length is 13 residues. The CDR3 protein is CSAGQGAGYEQYF. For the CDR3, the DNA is TGCAGTGCTGGACAGGGGGCCGGCTACGAGCAGTACTTC.

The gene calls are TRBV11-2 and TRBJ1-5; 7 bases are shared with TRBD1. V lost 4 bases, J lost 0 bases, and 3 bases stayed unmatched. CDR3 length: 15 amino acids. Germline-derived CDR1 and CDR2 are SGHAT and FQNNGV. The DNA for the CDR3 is TGTGCCAGCAGCTGGGGGACAGATAGCAATCAGCCCCAGCATTTT. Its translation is CASSWGTDSNQPQHF.

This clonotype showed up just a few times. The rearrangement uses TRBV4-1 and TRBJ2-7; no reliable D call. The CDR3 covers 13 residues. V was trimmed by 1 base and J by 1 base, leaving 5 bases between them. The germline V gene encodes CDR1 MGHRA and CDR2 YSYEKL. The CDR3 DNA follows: TGCGCCAGCAGCCAAGGGCCTTCCTACGAGCAGTACTTC. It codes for CASSQGPSYEQYF.

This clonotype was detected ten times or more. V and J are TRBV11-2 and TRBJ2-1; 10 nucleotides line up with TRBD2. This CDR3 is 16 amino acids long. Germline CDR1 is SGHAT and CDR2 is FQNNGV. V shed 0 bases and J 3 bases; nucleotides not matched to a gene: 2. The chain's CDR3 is CASSLDRTSGYNEQFF. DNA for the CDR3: TGTGCCAGCAGCTTAGATCGGACTAGCGGCTACAATGAGCAGTTCTTC.

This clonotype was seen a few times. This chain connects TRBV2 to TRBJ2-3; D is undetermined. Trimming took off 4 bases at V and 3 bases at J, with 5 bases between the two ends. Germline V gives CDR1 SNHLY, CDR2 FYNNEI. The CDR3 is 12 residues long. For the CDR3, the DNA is TGTGCCAGCAGTGGGGAAACAGATACGCAGTATTTT. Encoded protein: CASSGETDTQYF.

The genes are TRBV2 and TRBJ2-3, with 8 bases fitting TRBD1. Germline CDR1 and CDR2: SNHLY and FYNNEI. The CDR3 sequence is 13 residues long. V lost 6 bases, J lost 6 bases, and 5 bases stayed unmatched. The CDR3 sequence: CASRDRVGDTQYF. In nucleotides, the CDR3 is TGTGCCAGCAGGGACAGGGTGGGTGATACGCAGTATTTT.

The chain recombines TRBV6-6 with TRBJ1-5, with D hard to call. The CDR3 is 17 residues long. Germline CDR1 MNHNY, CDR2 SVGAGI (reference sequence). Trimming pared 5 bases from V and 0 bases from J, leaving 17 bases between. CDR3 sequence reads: CASSLLVQESSNQPQHF. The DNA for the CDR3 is TGTGCCAGCAGTCTTCTAGTTCAAGAGAGTAGCAATCAGCCCCAGCATTTT.

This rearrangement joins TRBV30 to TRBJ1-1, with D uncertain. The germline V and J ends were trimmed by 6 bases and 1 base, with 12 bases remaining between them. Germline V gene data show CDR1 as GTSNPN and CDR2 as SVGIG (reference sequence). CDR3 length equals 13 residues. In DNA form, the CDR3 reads TGTGCCTGCCGGAGATTTGGGAACACTGAAGCTTTCTTT. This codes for CACRRFGNTEAFF.

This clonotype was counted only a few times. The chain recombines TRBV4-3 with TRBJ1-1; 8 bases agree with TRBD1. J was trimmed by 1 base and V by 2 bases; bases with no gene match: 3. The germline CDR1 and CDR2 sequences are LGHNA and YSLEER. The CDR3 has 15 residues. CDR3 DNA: TGCGCCAGCAGCCAATCACAGGGGGGGAACACTGAAGCTTTCTTT. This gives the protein CASSQSQGGNTEAFF.

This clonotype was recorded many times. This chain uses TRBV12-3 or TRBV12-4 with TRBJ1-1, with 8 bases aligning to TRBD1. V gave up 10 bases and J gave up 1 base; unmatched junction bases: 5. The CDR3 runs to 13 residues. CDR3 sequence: CATRTGQNTEAFF. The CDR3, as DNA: TGTGCCACCCGGACAGGGCAGAACACTGAAGCTTTCTTT.

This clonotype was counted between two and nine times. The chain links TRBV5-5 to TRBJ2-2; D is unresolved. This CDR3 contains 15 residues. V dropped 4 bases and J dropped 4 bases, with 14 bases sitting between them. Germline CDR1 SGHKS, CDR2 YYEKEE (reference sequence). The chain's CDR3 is CASSRLQPSTGELFF. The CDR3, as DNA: TGTGCCAGCAGCCGTCTCCAGCCTAGCACCGGGGAGCTGTTTTTT.

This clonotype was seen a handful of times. The CDR3 here is CASSLGQAGEELFF. The CDR3 nucleotides are TGTGCCAGCAGCTTAGGACAGGCCGGAGAGGAGCTGTTTTTT. The chain joins TRBV11-2 to TRBJ2-2; D perhaps matches TRBD1 (6 bases). The germline V gene encodes CDR1 SGHAT and CDR2 FQNNGV. The V end was cut by 1 base, the J end by 10 bases, with 13 bases between. The CDR3 consists of 14 residues.

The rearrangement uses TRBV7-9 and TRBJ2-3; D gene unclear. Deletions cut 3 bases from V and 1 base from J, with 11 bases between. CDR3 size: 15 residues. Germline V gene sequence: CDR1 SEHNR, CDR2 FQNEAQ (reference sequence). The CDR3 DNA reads TGTGCCAGCAGCTTGAGGCGCCGCGGCACAGATACGCAGTATTTT. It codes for CASSLRRRGTDTQYF. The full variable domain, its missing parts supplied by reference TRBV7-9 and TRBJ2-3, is DTGVSQNPRHKITKRGQNVTFRCDPISEHNRLYWYRQTLGQGPEFLTYFQNEAQLEKSRLLSDRFSAERPKGSFSTLEIQRTEQGDSAMYLCASSLRRRGTDTQYFGPGTRLTVL.